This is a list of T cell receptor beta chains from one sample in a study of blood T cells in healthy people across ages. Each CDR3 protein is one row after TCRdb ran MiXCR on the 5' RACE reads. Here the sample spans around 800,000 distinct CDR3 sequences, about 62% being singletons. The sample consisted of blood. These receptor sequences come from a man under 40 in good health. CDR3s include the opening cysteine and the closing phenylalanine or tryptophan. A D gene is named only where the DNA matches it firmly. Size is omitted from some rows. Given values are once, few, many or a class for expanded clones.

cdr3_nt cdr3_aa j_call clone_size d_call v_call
TGTGCCAGCAGTCTCCTCCCGGGGGGGCAGGATACGCAGTATTTT CASSLLPGGQDTQYF TRBJ2-3 . TRBD2 TRBV6-5
TGCAGTGCTTTTCGGGACAGGGGAGTGACCTACGAGCAGTACTTC CSAFRDRGVTYEQYF TRBJ2-7 . TRBD1 TRBV20-1
TGTGCCAGCAGCCATGTCTATGGCTACACCTTC CASSHVYGYTF TRBJ1-2 . . TRBV4-2
TGTGCCAGCAGACGCACAGGGGGCTCGAACATTCAGTACTTC CASRRTGGSNIQYF TRBJ2-4 few TRBD1 TRBV6-2/TRBV6-3
TGTGCCAGCAGCCTGGAGCCGGGGGATTGGAACACTGAAGCTTTCTTT CASSLEPGDWNTEAFF TRBJ1-1 . . TRBV7-3
TGTGCCATCAGTGAGTCGAGGGGAAATGGCCACAATGAGCAGTTCTTC CAISESRGNGHNEQFF TRBJ2-1 few . TRBV10-3
TGTGCCAGCAGTCCAGCCACGGTCAGCATTCAGTACTTC CASSPATVSIQYF TRBJ2-4 . . TRBV27
TGTGCCAGCAGTGAAGGCCTGTTGGGAGGTGGAGGGAGGTTTTTCCATGAGCAGTTCTTC CASSEGLLGGGGRFFHEQFF TRBJ2-1 . . TRBV2
TGTGCCAGCAGTTTACCAAGCGGGGCAGATACGCAGTATTTT CASSLPSGADTQYF TRBJ2-3 . TRBD2 TRBV28
TGTGCCAGCAGTTACTCGGGCGGAATTTACAATGAGCAGTTCTTC CASSYSGGIYNEQFF TRBJ2-1 few . TRBV6-2/TRBV6-3
TGCAGTGCTTTCAGGGGTTTGAACACTGAAGCTTTCTTT CSAFRGLNTEAFF TRBJ1-1 . . TRBV20-1
TGTGCCAGCAGTGAACAACAGGGGGCAACTAATGAAAAACTGTTTTTT CASSEQQGATNEKLFF TRBJ1-4 . TRBD1 TRBV2
TGTGCCAGCAGCCAACTGGGACAGGGTGTATACGAGCAGTACTTC CASSQLGQGVYEQYF TRBJ2-7 few TRBD1 TRBV16
TGTGCCAGCAGCCTAGCGGGACTACTTACAGATACGCAGTATTTT CASSLAGLLTDTQYF TRBJ2-3 . TRBD2 TRBV4-2
TGTGCCAGCAGCGCGCCGGCAACCTACGAGCAGTACTTC CASSAPATYEQYF TRBJ2-7 . . TRBV7-9
TGTGCCACCGTTCGAGGGGGTGGGACAGATACGCAGTATTTT CATVRGGGTDTQYF TRBJ2-3 . . TRBV12-3/TRBV12-4
TGTGCCAGCAGTCGTAGGGGGCACTCCTATGAGCAGTACTTC CASSRRGHSYEQYF TRBJ2-7 . TRBD1 TRBV2
TGCGCCAGCAGCCAAGCCCCCAGGGGAGATCAGCCCCAGCATTTT CASSQAPRGDQPQHF TRBJ1-5 . . TRBV4-3